This T cell receptor beta chain came from a study of sequential checkpoint blockade in melanoma. Study findings and constraints: For nivolumab-first patients, baseline tumor clonality was associated with response. Tumor T-cell fraction and clonality correlated with PD-L1 and CD8+ counts.

Germline assignment: CDR1 WSHSY and CDR2 SAAADI. V was cut by 4 bases and J by 6 bases, with 12 bases left in between. This CDR3 spans 13 amino acids. The assay was immunoSEQ multiplex PCR, and TCRdb's table has in-frame clones only and misses some. The repertoire includes roughly 2,200 clones, about 30% of them detected once, and about 16% sits in the top ten. Treatment noted: randomized to nivolumab then ipilimumab (arm A) or the reverse (arm B). Concerning this clone: Its target is unknown.

The origin of this receptor is a human donor with melanoma. The sample was tumor tissue (inferred from file names), taken from a patient given nivolumab and ipilimumab in sequence. The rearrangement uses TRBV10-2 and TRBJ1-2, with D tentatively TRBD1 (5 bases). CDR3 in amino acids: CASSVTVNNGYTF. The CDR3 region has the DNA TGCGCCAGCAGTGTGACAGTTAATAATGGCTACACCTTC.